This T cell receptor beta chain stems from a study of identical twins. This clonotype was observed at least ten times. Its antigen is unknown. Study outcomes and limitations: Beta out-of-frame sequences showed weaker excess sharing between twins. Insertions were reduced in abundant cord blood beta clonotypes but not in memory repertoires.

This CDR3 comprises 15 residues. V dropped 2 bases and J dropped 10 bases, with 18 bases sitting between them. Germline assignment: CDR1 SEHNR and CDR2 FQNEAQ (reference sequence). Template switching (which added a universal primer site) was used, and cDNA carried unique molecular identifiers. Each CDR3 protein gets one entry after TCRdb re-called the 5' RACE reads with MiXCR. The sample lists hundreds of thousands of distinct CDR3 sequences, roughly 12% occurring once. These sequences were also reported in another study, on yellow fever vaccine responses in identical twins. That work states: Twins reportedly appeared to share part of their vaccine T cell response while keeping part individual.

This clonotype originated in a woman between 18 and 29 years old in good health. This chain connects TRBV7-9 to TRBJ2-1; D might be TRBD1 (5 bases). Sequencing was done on a sample of CD8+ T cells sorted from blood. Here the CDR3 reads CASSLSEQALGEQFF. CDR3 nucleotide sequence: TGTGCCAGCAGCTTATCTGAACAGGCCCTGGGGGAGCAGTTCTTC. The whole variable domain, filled in from reference TRBV7-9 and TRBJ2-1, reads DTGVSQNPRHKITKRGQNVTFRCDPISEHNRLYWYRQTLGQGPEFLTYFQNEAQLEKSRLLSDRFSAERPKGSFSTLEIQRTEQGDSAMYLCASSLSEQALGEQFFGPGTRLTVL.